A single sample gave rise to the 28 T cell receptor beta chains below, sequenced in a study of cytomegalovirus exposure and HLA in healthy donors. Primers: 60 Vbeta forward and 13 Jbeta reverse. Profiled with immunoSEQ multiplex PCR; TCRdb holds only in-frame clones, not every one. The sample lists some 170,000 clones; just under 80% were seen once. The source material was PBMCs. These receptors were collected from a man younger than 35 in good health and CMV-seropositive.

CDR3 sequence: CASSVARSTDTQYF. The CDR3, as DNA: TGTGCCAGCAGCGTAGCGCGGAGCACAGATACGCAGTATTTT. The rearrangement uses TRBV9 and TRBJ2-3, with D unclear. Trimming took off 0 bases at V and 0 bases at J, with 5 bases between the two ends. Germline values: CDR1 SGDLS, CDR2 YYNGEE. The CDR3 runs to 14 residues.

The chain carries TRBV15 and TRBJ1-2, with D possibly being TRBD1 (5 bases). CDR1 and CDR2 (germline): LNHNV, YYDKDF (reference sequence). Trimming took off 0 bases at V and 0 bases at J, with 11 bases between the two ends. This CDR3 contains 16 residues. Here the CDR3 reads CATSRDKGVPNYGYTF. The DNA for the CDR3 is TGTGCCACCAGCAGAGATAAAGGGGTACCTAACTATGGCTACACCTTC.

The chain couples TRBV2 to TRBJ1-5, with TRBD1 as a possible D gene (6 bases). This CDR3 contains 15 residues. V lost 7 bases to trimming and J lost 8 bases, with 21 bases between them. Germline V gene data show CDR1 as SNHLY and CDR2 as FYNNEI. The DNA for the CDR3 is TGTGCCAGCACCCAATGGGAGGGAGGGGGGAAGCCCCAGCATTTT. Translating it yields CASTQWEGGGKPQHF.

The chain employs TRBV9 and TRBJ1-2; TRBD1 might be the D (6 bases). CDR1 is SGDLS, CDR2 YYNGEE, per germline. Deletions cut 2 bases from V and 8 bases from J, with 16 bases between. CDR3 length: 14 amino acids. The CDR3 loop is CASSVGGAPEGYTF. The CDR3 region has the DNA TGTGCCAGCAGCGTCGGGGGGGCGCCCGAAGGCTACACCTTC. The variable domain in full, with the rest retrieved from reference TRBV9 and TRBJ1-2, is DSGVTQTPKHLITATGQRVTLRCSPRSGDLSVYWYQQSLDQGLQFLIQYYNGEERAKGNILERFSAQQFPDLHSELNLSSLELGDSALYFCASSVGGAPEGYTFGSGTRLTVV.

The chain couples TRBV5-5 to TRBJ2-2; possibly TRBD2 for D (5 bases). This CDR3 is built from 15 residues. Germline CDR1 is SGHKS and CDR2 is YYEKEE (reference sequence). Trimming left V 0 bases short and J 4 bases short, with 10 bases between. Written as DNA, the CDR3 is TGTGCCAGCAGCTTGGGGGGAGTGGGCACCGGGGAGCTGTTTTTT. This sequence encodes CASSLGGVGTGELFF.

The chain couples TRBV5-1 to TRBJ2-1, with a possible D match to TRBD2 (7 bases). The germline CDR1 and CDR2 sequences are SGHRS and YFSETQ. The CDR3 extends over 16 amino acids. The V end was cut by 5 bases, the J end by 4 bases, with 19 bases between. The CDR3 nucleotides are TGCGCCAGCAGACAGACAAGGGGGGGGGTATACAATGAGCAGTTCTTC. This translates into CASRQTRGGVYNEQFF.

DNA of the CDR3: TGTGCCAGCAGTGTCTTACGTAGTGGGGGGAGCACAGATACGCAGTATTTT. This translates into CASSVLRSGGSTDTQYF. The chain uses TRBV2 and TRBJ2-3; D might be TRBD2 (6 bases). The V gene lost 4 bases and the J gene lost 0 bases, with 17 bases spanning the gap. This CDR3 comprises 17 residues. CDR1 SNHLY and CDR2 FYNNEI come from the germline V gene.

CDR3 residues: CASTIQPTNEKLFF. CDR3 DNA: TGTGCCAGCACCATACAGCCCACTAATGAAAAACTGTTTTTT. The genes are TRBV5-8 and TRBJ1-4; D is unclear. Trimming took 6 bases from V and 2 from J, leaving 11 bases between them. CDR1 is SGHTS, CDR2 YDEGEE, per germline. This CDR3 is built from 14 residues.

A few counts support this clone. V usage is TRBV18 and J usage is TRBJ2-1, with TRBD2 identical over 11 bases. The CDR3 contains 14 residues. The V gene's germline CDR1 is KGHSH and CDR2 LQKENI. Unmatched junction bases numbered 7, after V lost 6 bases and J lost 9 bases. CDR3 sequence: CASSTGLAVAEQFF. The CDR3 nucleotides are TGTGCCAGCTCGACGGGACTAGCGGTGGCTGAGCAGTTCTTC.

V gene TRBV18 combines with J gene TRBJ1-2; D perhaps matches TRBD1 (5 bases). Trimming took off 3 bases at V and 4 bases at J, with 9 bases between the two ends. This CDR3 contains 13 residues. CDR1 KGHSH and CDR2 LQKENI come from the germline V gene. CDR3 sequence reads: CASSPPDSYGYTF. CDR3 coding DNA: TGTGCCAGCTCACCCCCAGACAGCTATGGCTACACCTTC.

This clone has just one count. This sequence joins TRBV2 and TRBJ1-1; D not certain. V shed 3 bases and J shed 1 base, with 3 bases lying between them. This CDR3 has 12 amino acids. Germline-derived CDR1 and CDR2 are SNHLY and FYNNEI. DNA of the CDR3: TGTGCCAGCAGTGATCAGAACACTGAAGCTTTCTTT. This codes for CASSDQNTEAFF.

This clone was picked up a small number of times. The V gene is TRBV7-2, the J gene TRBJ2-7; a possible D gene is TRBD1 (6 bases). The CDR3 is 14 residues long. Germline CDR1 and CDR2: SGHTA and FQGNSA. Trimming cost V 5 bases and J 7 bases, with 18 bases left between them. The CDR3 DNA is TGTGCCAGCAGCGCCGGGACAAGCCTCTGGGAGCAGTACTTC. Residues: CASSAGTSLWEQYF.

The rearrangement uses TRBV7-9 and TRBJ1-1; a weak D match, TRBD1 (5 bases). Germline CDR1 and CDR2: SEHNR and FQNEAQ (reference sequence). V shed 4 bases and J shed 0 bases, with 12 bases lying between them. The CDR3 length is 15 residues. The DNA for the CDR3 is TGTGCCAGCAGCTCCGGGGGAGCCATGAACACTGAAGCTTTCTTT. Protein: CASSSGGAMNTEAFF.

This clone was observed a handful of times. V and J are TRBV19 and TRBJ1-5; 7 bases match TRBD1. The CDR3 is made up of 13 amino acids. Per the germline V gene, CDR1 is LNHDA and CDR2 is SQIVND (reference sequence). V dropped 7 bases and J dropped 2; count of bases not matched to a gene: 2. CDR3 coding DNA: TGTGCCAGTACCGGGACAGGCAATCAGCCCCAGCATTTT. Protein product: CASTGTGNQPQHF.

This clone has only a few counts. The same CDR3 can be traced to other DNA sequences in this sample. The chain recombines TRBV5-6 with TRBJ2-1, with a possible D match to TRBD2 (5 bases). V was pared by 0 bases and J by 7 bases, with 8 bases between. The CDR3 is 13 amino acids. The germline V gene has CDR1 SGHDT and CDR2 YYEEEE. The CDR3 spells CASSLGTGNEQFF. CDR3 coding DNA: TGTGCCAGCAGCTTGGGGACTGGGAATGAGCAGTTCTTC. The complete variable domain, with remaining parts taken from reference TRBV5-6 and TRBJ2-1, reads DAGVTQSPTHLIKTRGQQVTLRCSPKSGHDTVSWYQQALGQGPQFIFQYYEEEERQRGNFPDRFSGHQFPNYSSELNVNALLLGDSALYLCASSLGTGNEQFFGPGTRLTVL.

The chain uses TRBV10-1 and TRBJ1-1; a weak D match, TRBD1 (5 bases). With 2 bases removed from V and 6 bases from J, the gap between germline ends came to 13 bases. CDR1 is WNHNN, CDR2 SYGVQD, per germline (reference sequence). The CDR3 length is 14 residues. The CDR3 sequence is CASSEQQDGAEAFF. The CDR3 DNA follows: TGCGCCAGCAGTGAGCAACAGGACGGTGCTGAAGCTTTCTTT.

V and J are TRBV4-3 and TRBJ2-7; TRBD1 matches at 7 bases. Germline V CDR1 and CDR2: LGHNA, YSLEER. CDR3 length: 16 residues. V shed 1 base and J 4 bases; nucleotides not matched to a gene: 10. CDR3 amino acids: CASSQGARGSAYEQYF. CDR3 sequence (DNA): TGCGCCAGCAGCCAAGGAGCCAGGGGGAGTGCGTACGAGCAGTACTTC.

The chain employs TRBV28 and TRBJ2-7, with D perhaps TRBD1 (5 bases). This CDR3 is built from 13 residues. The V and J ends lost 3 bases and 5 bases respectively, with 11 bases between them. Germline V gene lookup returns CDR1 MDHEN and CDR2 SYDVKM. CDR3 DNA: TGTGCCAGCAGTTTCGACAGCAGGGACGAGCAGTACTTC. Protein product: CASSFDSRDEQYF.

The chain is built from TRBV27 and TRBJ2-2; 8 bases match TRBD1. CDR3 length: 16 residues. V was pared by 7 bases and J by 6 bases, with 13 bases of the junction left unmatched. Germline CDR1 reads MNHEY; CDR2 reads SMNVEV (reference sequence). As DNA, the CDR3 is TGTGCCAGCACCACGACAGGGGCTAGTCGGGCCGGGGAGCTGTTTTTT. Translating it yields CASTTTGASRAGELFF.

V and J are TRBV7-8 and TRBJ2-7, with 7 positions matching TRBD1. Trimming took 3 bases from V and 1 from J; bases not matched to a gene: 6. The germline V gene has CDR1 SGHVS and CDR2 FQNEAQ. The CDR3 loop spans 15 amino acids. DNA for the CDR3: TGTGCCAGCAGCTTTTCGACAGGGCGGTCCTACGAGCAGTACTTC. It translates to CASSFSTGRSYEQYF.

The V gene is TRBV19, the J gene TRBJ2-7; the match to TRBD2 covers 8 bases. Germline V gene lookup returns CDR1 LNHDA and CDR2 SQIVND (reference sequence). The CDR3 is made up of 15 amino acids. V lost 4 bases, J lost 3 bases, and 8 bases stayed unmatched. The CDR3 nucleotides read TGTGCCAGTAGTAGGACTAGCTCTGATCTCTACGAGCAGTACTTC. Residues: CASSRTSSDLYEQYF.

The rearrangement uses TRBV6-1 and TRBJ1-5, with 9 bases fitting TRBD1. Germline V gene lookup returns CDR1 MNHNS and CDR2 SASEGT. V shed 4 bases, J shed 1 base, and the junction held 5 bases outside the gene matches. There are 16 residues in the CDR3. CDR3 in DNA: TGTGCCAGCAGTGGACAGGGGGGAAGGAGCAATCAGCCCCAGCATTTT. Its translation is CASSGQGGRSNQPQHF.

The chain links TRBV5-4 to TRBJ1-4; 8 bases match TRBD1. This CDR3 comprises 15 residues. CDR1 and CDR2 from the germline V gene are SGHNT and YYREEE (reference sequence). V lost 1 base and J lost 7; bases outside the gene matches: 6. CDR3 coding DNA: TGTGCCAGCAGCTTGACCGGACAGGGAGGTGAAAAACTGTTTTTT. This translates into CASSLTGQGGEKLFF.

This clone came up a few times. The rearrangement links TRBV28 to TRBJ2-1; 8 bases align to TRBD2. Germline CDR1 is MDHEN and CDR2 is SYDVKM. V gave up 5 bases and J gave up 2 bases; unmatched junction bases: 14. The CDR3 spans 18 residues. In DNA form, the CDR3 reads TGTGCCAGCAGTCCCGGTAAGAGCGGGACTAGGGCCTACAATGAGCAGTTCTTC. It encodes CASSPGKSGTRAYNEQFF.

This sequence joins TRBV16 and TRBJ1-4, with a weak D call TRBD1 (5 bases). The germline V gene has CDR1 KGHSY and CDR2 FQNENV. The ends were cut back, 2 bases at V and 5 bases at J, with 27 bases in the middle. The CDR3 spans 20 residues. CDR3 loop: CASSQVPNLGPGGLNEKLFF. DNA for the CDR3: TGTGCCAGCAGCCAAGTGCCTAATTTGGGCCCGGGGGGATTGAATGAAAAACTGTTTTTT.

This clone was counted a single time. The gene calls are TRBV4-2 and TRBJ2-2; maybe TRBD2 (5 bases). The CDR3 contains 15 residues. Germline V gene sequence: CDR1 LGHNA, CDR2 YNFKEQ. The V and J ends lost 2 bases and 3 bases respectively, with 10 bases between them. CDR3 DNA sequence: TGTGCCAGCAGCCAAAGCGATAGCGACACCGGGGAGCTGTTTTTT. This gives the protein CASSQSDSDTGELFF.

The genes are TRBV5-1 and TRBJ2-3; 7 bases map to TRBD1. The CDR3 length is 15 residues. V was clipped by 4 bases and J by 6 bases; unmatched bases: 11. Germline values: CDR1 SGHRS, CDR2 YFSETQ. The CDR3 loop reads CASSPGQSKGDTQYF. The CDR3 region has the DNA TGCGCCAGCAGCCCGGGACAGTCCAAGGGGGATACGCAGTATTTT.

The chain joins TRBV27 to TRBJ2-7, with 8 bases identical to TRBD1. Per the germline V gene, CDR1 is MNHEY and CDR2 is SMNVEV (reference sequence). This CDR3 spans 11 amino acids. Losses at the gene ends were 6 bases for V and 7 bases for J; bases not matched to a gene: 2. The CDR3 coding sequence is TGTGCCAGCAGCGGACAGGGAGAGCAGTACTTC. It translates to CASSGQGEQYF.